The sequence of this TCR beta chain was determined in a study of shared clonotypes between healthy human individuals. Study-level points and caveats: An anticipated effect of sequencing depth on clonotype sharing among donors was recognized. Represented genetic and exposure-history diversity was restricted by having few donors. Some clonotypes were shared by all four sorted-subset donors, while others were not shared. The non-shared ones had lower generation probabilities than the shared ones.

CDR3 length: 17 amino acids. V gave up 0 bases and J gave up 0 bases, with 9 bases separating them. The germline gives CDR1 SGHAT, CDR2 FQNNGV. As concerns this clone: The antigen is unknown.

Produced via immunoSEQ multiplex PCR; TCRdb's table is partial and in-frame only. The top ten clones hold around 0.13% of a sample with around 2.3 million clones, 95% of them seen once. The sequencing input was naive CD4+ T cells sorted from blood. The subset: CD45RA+ positively selected. This sequence joins TRBV11-2 and TRBJ2-6; no clear D. This receptor was obtained from a young man in good health. This CDR3 reads CASSLDRLSSGANVLTF. CDR3 nucleotides: TGTGCCAGCAGCTTAGATCGGTTATCCTCTGGGGCCAACGTCCTGACTTTC.